This T cell receptor beta chain was recorded in a study of early T cells in non-severe SARS-CoV-2 infection. Whole-study context: Chains were unpaired, as sequencing was done on bulk RNA from unsorted whole blood.

Regarding the study as a whole: Missing private and CD4 specificities, VDJdb matching favored anti-spike CD8 responses.

The sample holds many counts of this clonotype. Its antigen is not identified. The CDR3 length is 14 residues. V shed 8 bases, J shed 4 bases, and the junction held 11 bases outside the gene matches. From germline, CDR1 is SGHRS and CDR2 YFSETQ. The library protocol tagged individual cDNA molecules with unique molecular identifiers. TCRdb reanalysed the 5' RACE reads using MiXCR and keeps one entry per CDR3 protein. The repertoire holds tens of thousands of distinct CDR3 sequences, with about a tenth as singletons. This sequence was found in an adult who was a healthcare worker with PCR-confirmed SARS-CoV-2 infection or an uninfected control (not recorded which). Input material: whole blood. The chain combines TRBV5-1 with TRBJ2-5; 7 nucleotides match TRBD2. The CDR3 loop is CASLAGVQGETQYF. The CDR3, as DNA: TGCGCCAGTTTAGCGGGCGTCCAGGGAGAGACCCAGTACTTC.